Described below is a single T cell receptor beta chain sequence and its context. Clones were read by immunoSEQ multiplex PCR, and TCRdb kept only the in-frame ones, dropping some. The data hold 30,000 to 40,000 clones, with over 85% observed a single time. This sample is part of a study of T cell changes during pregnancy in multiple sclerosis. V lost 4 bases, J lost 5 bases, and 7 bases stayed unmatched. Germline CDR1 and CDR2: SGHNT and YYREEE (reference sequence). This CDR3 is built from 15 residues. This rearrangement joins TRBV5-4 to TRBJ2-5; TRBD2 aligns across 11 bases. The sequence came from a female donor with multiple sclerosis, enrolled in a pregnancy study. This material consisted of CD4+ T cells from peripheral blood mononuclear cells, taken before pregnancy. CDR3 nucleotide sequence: TGTGCCAGCAGCCCCGTAGGGACTAGCGGTGAGACCCAGTACTTC. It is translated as CASSPVGTSGETQYF.